This T cell receptor (beta chain) was sequenced during a study of blood T cells in healthy people across ages. The study's findings and limits: Roughly linear declines in TCR beta diversity per million T cells occurred with age. With unsorted PBMCs, a conclusive comparison of naive versus antigen-experienced cells was not possible.

The draw of peripheral blood yielded about 9.4 milliliters from each donor. In this sample, this clonotype turned up a few times. What it binds is unknown. A J-beta primer mix and a sample-barcoded 5' primer were used in a second PCR of roughly 6 to 11 cycles. TCRdb used MiXCR to reprocess the 5' RACE reads, holding one entry per CDR3 protein. The sample contains 1 million to 1.2 million distinct CDR3 sequences, around two fifths of which appear only once. This CDR3 contains 17 residues. Trimming removed 2 bases from V and 7 bases from J; junction bases left unmatched: 11. The germline CDR1 and CDR2 sequences are SGHDN and FVKESK.

The chain recombines TRBV14 with TRBJ2-1, with 10 bases identical to TRBD2. Sequencing was carried out using blood. This receptor was obtained from a man aged 18 to 29 in good health. This CDR3 reads CASSQRVTSGASNEQFF. In DNA form, the CDR3 reads TGTGCCAGCAGCCAAAGAGTAACTAGCGGGGCCTCAAATGAGCAGTTCTTC.